A single sample gave rise to the 5 T cell receptor beta chains below, sequenced in a study of response to subunit inactivated influenza vaccine. TCRdb re-analysed the RT-PCR reads in MiXCR, keeping a single row per CDR3 protein. The sample shows under 200,000 distinct CDR3 sequences, about an eighth of them seen only once. This sample also appeared in a second study, on T cells expressing NK-cell markers. This second report adds: 5'RACE template switching with UMIs produced the TCR beta cDNA.

This material consisted of CD8+ T cells sorted from PBMCs, taken roughly 12 days after vaccination. These receptors were obtained from a man aged 50 to 60 who received an inactivated influenza vaccine.

The V gene is TRBV12-3 or TRBV12-4, the J gene TRBJ2-1, with 9 bases lining up with TRBD2. This CDR3 comprises 20 residues. V was pared by 5 bases and J by 0 bases, with 17 bases of the junction left unmatched. The CDR3, as DNA: TGTGCCAGCAGTCCGCAACTCCCGGCCGTAGCGGGGGCCTCCTACAATGAGCAGTTCTTC. This codes for CASSPQLPAVAGASYNEQFF.

This clonotype was detected many times. At one of its ends the junction is not consistent with the germline gene, which may arise from a read error. The gene calls are TRBV11-2 and TRBJ2-5; the match to TRBD2 covers 7 bases. CDR3 size: 12 residues. Per the germline V gene, CDR1 is SGHAT and CDR2 is FQNNGV. CDR3 sequence: CASSSYREESHF. The CDR3 DNA reads as TGTGCCAGCAGCTCCTACCGGGAGGAATCGCACTTC.

The sample holds a few counts of this clonotype. The CDR3 DNA is TGTGCCAGCAGCCCTCCTCGGGACAGGGCGAACACCGGGGAGCTGTTTTTT. Its translation is CASSPPRDRANTGELFF. The V gene is TRBV3-1, the J gene TRBJ2-2, with 9 bases that match TRBD1. The CDR3 is 17 amino acids. V trimming: 4 bases; J trimming: 0 bases; junction bases outside the gene matches: 6. CDR1 is LGHDT and CDR2 is YNNKEL in the germline V gene (reference sequence).

This clonotype was counted many times. The chain recombines TRBV2 with TRBJ1-5; D may be TRBD1 (5 bases). This CDR3 spans 15 amino acids. The germline gives CDR1 SNHLY, CDR2 FYNNEI. V was trimmed by 5 bases and J by 4 bases, leaving 15 bases between them. CDR3 in amino acids: CASSLKGPLNQPQHF. DNA for the CDR3: TGTGCCAGCAGTCTGAAGGGACCCCTAAATCAGCCCCAGCATTTT.

This clonotype was counted ten times or more. V is TRBV5-1 and J is TRBJ2-3, with D perhaps TRBD2 (5 bases). The germline V gene encodes CDR1 SGHRS and CDR2 YFSETQ. Trimming cost V 1 base and J 2 bases, with 11 bases left between them. The CDR3 sequence is 15 residues long. DNA for the CDR3: TGCGCCAGCAGCTTGCAGCGGAAAGACACAGATACGCAGTATTTT. Its translation: CASSLQRKDTDTQYF.